This T cell receptor (beta chain) was sequenced for a study of T cell changes during pregnancy in multiple sclerosis. TCRdb's table, derived via immunoSEQ multiplex PCR, lists solely in-frame clones and lacks some. Of more than 55,000 clones in the sample, approximately 86% were seen once. The CDR3 runs 16 residues. Looked up from germline, CDR1 is SGHAT and CDR2 is FQNNGV. V gave up 3 bases and J gave up 5 bases; unmatched junction bases: 9. The starting material was CD4+ T cells from peripheral blood mononuclear cells, obtained in the third trimester of pregnancy. The V gene is TRBV11-2, the J gene TRBJ2-5, with TRBD2 identical over 10 bases. The receptor was isolated from a female donor with multiple sclerosis, enrolled in a pregnancy study. CDR3 amino acids: CASSFVSGGADETQYF. CDR3 nucleotide sequence: TGTGCCAGCAGCTTTGTGAGCGGGGGGGCGGATGAGACCCAGTACTTC.